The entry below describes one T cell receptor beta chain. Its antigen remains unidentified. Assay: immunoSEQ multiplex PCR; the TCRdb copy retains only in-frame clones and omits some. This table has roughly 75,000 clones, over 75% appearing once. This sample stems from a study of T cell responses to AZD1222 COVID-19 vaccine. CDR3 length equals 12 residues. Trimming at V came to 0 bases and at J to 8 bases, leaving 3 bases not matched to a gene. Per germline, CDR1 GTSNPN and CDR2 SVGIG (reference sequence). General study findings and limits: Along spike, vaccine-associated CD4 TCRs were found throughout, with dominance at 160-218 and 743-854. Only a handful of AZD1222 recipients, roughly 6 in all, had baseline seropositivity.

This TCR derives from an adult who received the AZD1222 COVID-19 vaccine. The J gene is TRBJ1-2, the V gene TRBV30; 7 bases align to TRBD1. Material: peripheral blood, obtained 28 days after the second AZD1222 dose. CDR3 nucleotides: TGTGCCTGGAGTGTTGACAGGGCGGGCTACACCTTC. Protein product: CAWSVDRAGYTF.